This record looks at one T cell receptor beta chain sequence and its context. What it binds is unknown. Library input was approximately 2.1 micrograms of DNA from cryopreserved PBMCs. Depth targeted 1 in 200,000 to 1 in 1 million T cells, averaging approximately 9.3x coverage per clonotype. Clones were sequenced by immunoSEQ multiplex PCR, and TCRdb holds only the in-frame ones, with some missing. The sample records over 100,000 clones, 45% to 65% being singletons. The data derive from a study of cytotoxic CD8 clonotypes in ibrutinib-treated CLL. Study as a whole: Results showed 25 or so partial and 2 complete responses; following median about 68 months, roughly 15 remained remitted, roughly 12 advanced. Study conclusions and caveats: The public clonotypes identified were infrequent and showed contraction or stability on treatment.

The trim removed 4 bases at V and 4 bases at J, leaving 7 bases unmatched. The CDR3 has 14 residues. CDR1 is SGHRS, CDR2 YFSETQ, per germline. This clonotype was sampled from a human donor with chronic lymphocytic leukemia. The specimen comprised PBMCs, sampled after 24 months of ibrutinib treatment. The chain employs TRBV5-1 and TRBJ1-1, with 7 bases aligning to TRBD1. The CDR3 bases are TGCGCCAGCAGCCCCAAACAGGGGACCACTGAAGCTTTCTTT. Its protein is CASSPKQGTTEAFF. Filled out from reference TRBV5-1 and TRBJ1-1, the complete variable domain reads KAGVTQTPRYLIKTRGQQVTLSCSPISGHRSVSWYQQTPGQGLQFLFEYFSETQRNKGNFPGRFSGRQFSNSRSEMNVSTLELGDSALYLCASSPKQGTTEAFFGQGTRLTVV.